Listed below are T cell receptor beta chains from one sample, sequenced in a study of cytomegalovirus exposure and HLA in healthy donors. Here immunoSEQ multiplex PCR was the method, and the copy in TCRdb shows in-frame clones only, minus some. This table holds roughly 100,000 clones, about 76% found once. The sample taken for sequencing was PBMCs. The receptors derive from a woman between 50 and 59 years old in good health and CMV-seropositive. Both conserved end residues are part of each CDR3. D genes are given only for firm matches. Size tells how often a clone was seen (once, few, many) or the class of an expanded clone, and some rows leave it out.

-	-	TRBJ1-1	TRBV7-3	CASSSNWVRGGTEAFF	TGTGCCAGCAGCTCGAATTGGGTCAGGGGTGGAACTGAAGCTTTCTTT
few	TRBD1	TRBJ1-1	TRBV5-1	CASSLGQGKTEAFF	TGCGCCAGCAGCTTGGGACAGGGAAAGACTGAAGCTTTCTTT
-	TRBD1	TRBJ2-3	TRBV28	CASSPSGTGGTDTQYF	TGTGCCAGCAGTCCTTCCGGGACAGGGGGCACAGATACGCAGTATTTT
-	-	TRBJ1-2	TRBV6-1	CAGEGGRVYGYTF	TGTGCCGGAGAAGGGGGACGGGTCTATGGCTACACCTTC
-	-	TRBJ2-1	TRBV5-1	CASSLAEAGPYNEQFF	TGCGCCAGCAGCTTGGCCGAAGCGGGCCCCTACAATGAGCAGTTCTTC
-	TRBD2	TRBJ2-3	TRBV7-3	CASSLNRPSGDTQYF	TGTGCCAGCAGCTTAAATAGGCCTAGCGGGGATACGCAGTATTTT
-	TRBD1	TRBJ1-2	TRBV6-1	CASSEGQGAFDGYTF	TGTGCCAGCAGTGAGGGACAGGGGGCTTTTGACGGCTACACCTTC
-	-	TRBJ1-3	TRBV9	CASSSSVMGFRNTIYF	TGTGCCAGCAGCTCCTCCGTGATGGGCTTTAGAAACACCATATATTTT
-	-	TRBJ1-5	TRBV5-4	CASSLAGGDNQPQHF	TGTGCCAGCAGCTTGGCCGGCGGGGACAATCAGCCCCAGCATTTT
-	TRBD1	TRBJ1-2	TRBV6-1	CASSLRGQGYYGYTF	TGTGCCAGCAGTCTCCGAGGACAGGGGTACTATGGCTACACCTTC
-	-	TRBJ2-7	TRBV14	CASSQPGWAGTSYEQYF	TGTGCCAGCAGCCAACCGGGATGGGCAGGGACTTCCTACGAGCAGTACTTC
-	TRBD1	TRBJ2-7	TRBV9	CASSVAGGEPYEQYF	TGTGCCAGCAGCGTAGCAGGGGGCGAGCCTTACGAGCAGTACTTC
-	-	TRBJ1-2	TRBV19	CASSIGGVYGYTF	TGTGCCAGTAGTATAGGGGGAGTCTATGGCTACACCTTC
-	TRBD1	TRBJ1-1	TRBV27	CASSPPRGHTEAFF	TGTGCCAGCAGTCCCCCAAGGGGGCACACTGAAGCTTTCTTT
-	TRBD1	TRBJ2-5	TRBV28	CASSLGTGGSETQYF	TGTGCCAGCAGTTTAGGGACAGGGGGCTCGGAGACCCAGTACTTC
few	-	TRBJ1-1	TRBV19	CASSIIGGTEAFF	TGTGCCAGTAGTATCATAGGAGGAACAGAAGCTTTCTTT
-	TRBD1	TRBJ1-2	TRBV5-4	CASSPRGQIAYGYTF	TGTGCCAGCAGCCCGAGGGGACAGATAGCTTATGGCTACACCTTC
once	-	TRBJ2-5	TRBV4-2	CASSQLGGETQYF	TGTGCCAGCAGCCAGCTGGGGGGAGAGACCCAGTACTTC
-	-	TRBJ2-3	TRBV15	CATRRTLGHYTDTQYF	TGTGCCACCAGAAGGACTCTTGGGCACTACACAGATACGCAGTATTTT
-	TRBD2	TRBJ2-1	TRBV5-1	CASSAGTSGGSSYNEQFF	TGCGCCAGCAGCGCAGGAACTAGCGGGGGTTCCTCCTACAATGAGCAGTTCTTC
-	-	TRBJ1-2	TRBV5-6	CASSLSRTAETF	TGTGCCAGCAGCTTATCTAGGACAGCGGAAACCTTC
-	TRBD2	TRBJ2-3	TRBV12-5	CASARGLAGVGDTQYF	TGTGCTAGTGCCCGGGGCCTAGCGGGGGTGGGGGATACGCAGTATTTT
-	TRBD1	TRBJ1-1	TRBV28	CASSTYGTGNTEAFF	TGTGCCAGCAGTACCTATGGGACAGGGAACACTGAAGCTTTCTTT
-	-	TRBJ2-1	TRBV18	CASSMLAGTYNEQFF	TGTGCCAGCTCAATGTTGGCAGGGACCTACAATGAGCAGTTCTTC
-	TRBD1	TRBJ2-1	TRBV29-1	CSVERGTGDSYNEQFF	TGCAGCGTTGAGAGAGGGACAGGGGATTCCTACAATGAGCAGTTCTTC
-	-	TRBJ1-4	TRBV28	CASSFVGGILANEKLFF	TGTGCCAGCAGTTTTGTAGGGGGAATCTTGGCTAATGAAAAACTGTTTTTT